The 16 T cell receptor beta chains presented below share a single source sample, sequenced in a study of shared clonotypes between healthy human individuals. The method was immunoSEQ multiplex PCR; TCRdb's version includes in-frame clones alone and lacks a portion of them. The sample carries under 300,000 clones, about 69% recorded once. Sequencing was carried out using memory CD4+ T cells sorted from blood. Documented subset: CD45RA-negative fraction. All receptors come from a man aged 30-40 years in good health.

The chain employs TRBV28 and TRBJ1-2; D is perhaps TRBD1 (5 bases). The CDR3 has 13 amino acids. The V and J ends lost 8 bases and 2 bases respectively, with 12 bases between them. Germline loops: CDR1 MDHEN, CDR2 SYDVKM. CDR3: CASCLRGNYGYTF. The CDR3 bases are TGTGCCAGCTGCTTGCGGGGGAACTATGGCTACACCTTC.

The sample holds many counts of this clone. The chain employs TRBV7-8 and TRBJ2-6, with D possibly TRBD1 on 6 matching bases. V lost 1 base to trimming and J lost 1 base, with 8 bases between them. Germline CDR1 and CDR2: SGHVS and FQNEAQ. CDR3 length equals 16 residues. This chain's CDR3 is CASSLGQGSGANVLTF. The CDR3 coding sequence is TGTGCCAGCAGCTTAGGGCAGGGGTCTGGGGCCAACGTCCTGACTTTC.

This chain connects TRBV28 to TRBJ1-5, with D possibly matching TRBD1 (6 bases). This CDR3 has 12 residues. Trimming took 10 bases from V and 7 from J, leaving 14 bases between them. Germline V gene data show CDR1 as MDHEN and CDR2 as SYDVKM. CDR3 sequence: CATKTGGQPQHF. CDR3 in DNA: TGTGCCACCAAAACGGGGGGCCAGCCCCAGCATTTT. The full variable domain, with the rest looked up from reference TRBV28 and TRBJ1-5, is DVKVTQSSRYLVKRTGEKVFLECVQDMDHENMFWYRQDPGLGLRLIYFSYDVKMKEKGDIPEGYSVSREKKERFSLILESASTNQTSMYLCATKTGGQPQHFGDGTRLSIL.

This clone was counted many times. The gene calls are TRBV6-1 and TRBJ2-7; D is undetermined. Germline loops: CDR1 MNHNS, CDR2 SASEGT. Trimming pared 3 bases from V and 7 bases from J, leaving 13 bases between. CDR3 length: 13 residues. CDR3: CASSDHAPLEQYF. The CDR3 DNA reads as TGTGCCAGCAGTGATCACGCCCCCTTGGAGCAGTACTTC.

This chain joins TRBV6-5 and TRBJ2-2, with 7 bases matching TRBD2. This CDR3 spans 12 amino acids. CDR1 is MNHEY, CDR2 SVGAGI, per germline. The V and J ends lost 6 bases and 6 bases, in that order; junction bases with no gene match: 1. CDR3 sequence reads: CASRAGPGELFF. The CDR3 DNA reads TGTGCCAGCAGAGCGGGACCCGGGGAGCTGTTTTTT.

The chain employs TRBV28 and TRBJ2-2; no definite D call. Germline CDR1 and CDR2: MDHEN and SYDVKM. CDR3 size: 14 residues. The CDR3 reads CVCQRGKNTGELFF. As DNA, the CDR3 is TGTGTTTGCCAGAGAGGAAAGAACACCGGGGAGCTGTTTTTT.

This chain uses TRBV6-6 with TRBJ2-1, with D uncertain. Germline loops: CDR1 MNHNY, CDR2 SVGAGI (reference sequence). Trimming removed 4 bases at V and 6 bases at J, with 13 bases between. The CDR3 runs 14 residues. The CDR3 DNA reads as TGTGCCAGCAGTTCTTTATCCCCTTCCAATGAGCAGTTCTTC. Protein: CASSSLSPSNEQFF.

This chain links TRBV5-1 with TRBJ2-3, with D possibly matching TRBD2 (6 bases). The length of the CDR3 is 15 residues. V shed 4 bases and J shed 1 base, with 13 bases lying between them. Per the germline V gene, CDR1 is SGHRS and CDR2 is YFSETQ. The CDR3 loop reads CASSPGDPRTDTQYF. The CDR3 nucleotides read TGCGCCAGCAGCCCGGGGGATCCACGCACAGATACGCAGTATTTT.

The chain links TRBV5-1 to TRBJ2-4, with 11 bases identical to TRBD2. Unmatched junction bases numbered 8, after V lost 0 bases and J lost 9 bases. There are 16 residues in the CDR3. Germline V CDR1 and CDR2: SGHRS, YFSETQ. The CDR3 here is CASSLVVSGTSGIQYF. DNA for the CDR3: TGCGCCAGCAGCTTGGTAGTCAGCGGGACTAGCGGCATTCAGTACTTC.

This chain joins TRBV15 and TRBJ2-1; TRBD2 matches 8 bases. Germline V gene data show CDR1 as LNHNV and CDR2 as YYDKDF (reference sequence). The J segment lost 3 bases and the V segment lost 2 bases, leaving 6 bases of the junction unmatched. This CDR3 contains 16 residues. CDR3 nucleotides: TGTGCCACCAGCAGACAGAGACTAGCGAACTACAATGAGCAGTTCTTC. It encodes CATSRQRLANYNEQFF.

This chain joins TRBV4-3 and TRBJ1-5, with a possible D match to TRBD1 (5 bases). CDR3 length equals 15 residues. Germline V lookup: CDR1 LGHNA, CDR2 YSLEER. The ends were cut back, 0 bases at V and 5 bases at J, with 11 bases in the middle. The CDR3 DNA sequence: TGCGCCAGCAGCCAAGACCGTGACAGCGATCAGCCCCAGCATTTT. Protein: CASSQDRDSDQPQHF.

This clone was counted many times. The identical CDR3 is also encoded by other nucleotide sequences in the sample. The V gene is TRBV5-1, the J gene TRBJ2-5; a weak D match, TRBD1 (6 bases). Looked up from germline, CDR1 is SGHRS and CDR2 is YFSETQ. This CDR3 spans 13 amino acids. Trimming stripped 5 bases from V and 1 base from J, with 9 bases between. The CDR3 bases are TGCGCCAGCAGTGGGGGCGGCCAAGAGACCCAGTACTTC. Protein product: CASSGGGQETQYF.

This clone was picked up a small number of times. This sequence joins TRBV28 and TRBJ2-6, with 9 bases fitting TRBD1. Germline CDR1 reads MDHEN; CDR2 reads SYDVKM. This CDR3 comprises 15 residues. V shed 8 bases and J 3 bases; nucleotides not matched to a gene: 5. Written as DNA, the CDR3 is TGTGCCAGCGGGACAGGGTTTGGTGGGGCCAACGTCCTGACTTTC. Protein product: CASGTGFGGANVLTF.

The chain couples TRBV27 to TRBJ2-7; a possible D gene is TRBD2 (6 bases). Looked up from germline, CDR1 is MNHEY and CDR2 is SMNVEV (reference sequence). The CDR3 is made up of 12 amino acids. V gave up 5 bases and J gave up 8 bases, with 13 bases separating them. In nucleotides, the CDR3 is TGTGCCAGCAGTGGATTAGGAGGGAAGCAGTACTTC. It is translated as CASSGLGGKQYF.

The CDR3 DNA sequence: TGTGCCAGCAGTGTCGCGGCGGGAGCGGTCAATGAGCAGTTCTTC. It yields the protein CASSVAAGAVNEQFF. V gene TRBV9 combines with J gene TRBJ2-1; 7 positions agree with TRBD2. Germline V gives CDR1 SGDLS, CDR2 YYNGEE. The CDR3 loop spans 15 amino acids. V gave up 5 bases and J gave up 6 bases; unmatched junction bases: 11.

V and J are TRBV7-2 and TRBJ2-1, with 7 bases aligning to TRBD2. This CDR3 has 14 residues. The germline V gene has CDR1 SGHTA and CDR2 FQGNSA. With V trimmed by 5 bases and J by 7 bases, 8 bases remained unmatched. The CDR3 protein is CASSPTRGSNEQFF. The CDR3 region has the DNA TGTGCCAGCAGCCCGACGCGCGGGAGTAATGAGCAGTTCTTC.